These T cell receptor beta chains were read from a single sample in a study of T-cell memory formation after mild COVID-19. TCRdb reanalysed the 5' RACE reads using MiXCR and keeps one entry per CDR3 protein. In the table there are about 360,000 distinct CDR3 sequences, 14% of which are singletons. Input material: PBMCs or a T cell subset sorted from them (not recorded which). The origin of the receptors is a man aged 18 to 30 who had mild COVID-19 (a few samples of this study predate the infection). Cell type and time point are not known. The CDR3 runs from the conserved cysteine through the conserved F or W. The D gene is left open where the match is weak. Part of the rows lack a size; the others show once, few, many or a class for expanded clones.

. | TRBJ1-2 | . | TRBV7-6 | TGTGCCAGCAGCCCGGTTAACTATGGCTACACCTTC | CASSPVNYGYTF
. | TRBJ1-1 | many | TRBV6-2/TRBV6-3 | TGTGCCAGCGTGACCGGGACATCTAACACTGAAGCTTTCTTT | CASVTGTSNTEAFF
. | TRBJ2-3 | few | TRBV24-1 | TGTGCCACCAGTGATGGACGGGGAGCAGATACGCAGTATTTT | CATSDGRGADTQYF
. | TRBJ1-5 | . | TRBV4-1 | TGCGCCAGCAGCTCGAAACCCGGGAACAGCAATCAGCCCCAGCATTTT | CASSSKPGNSNQPQHF
TRBD1 | TRBJ2-3 | many | TRBV7-6 | TGTGCCAGCAGTAAAACGGGACAGGGGGCAGATACGCAGTATTTT | CASSKTGQGADTQYF
TRBD2 | TRBJ2-3 | many | TRBV4-3 | TGCGCCAGCAGCCAAGTGGCTAGCGGGGGGGCAGATACGCAGTATTTT | CASSQVASGGADTQYF
. | TRBJ2-6 | . | TRBV27 | TGTGCCAGCAGTCCCCTAGGAGGGTTTAGCTCTGGGGCCAACGTCCTGACTTTC | CASSPLGGFSSGANVLTF
. | TRBJ2-2 | many | TRBV4-1 | TGCGCCAGCAGCCACCCCCGTGATGGGGGGTCGAACACCGGGGAGCTGTTTTTT | CASSHPRDGGSNTGELFF
TRBD1 | TRBJ2-7 | . | TRBV20-1 | TGCAGTGCTAGCGGGGTCAGGGGGTCCTACGAGCAGTACTTC | CSASGVRGSYEQYF
. | TRBJ1-1 | many | TRBV6-1 | TGTGCCAGCAGTGAATTGGGACCGAACACTGAAGCTTTCTTT | CASSELGPNTEAFF
. | TRBJ2-1 | many | TRBV4-1 | TGCGCCAGCAGCCTGACCCCCTTCACTGTCTCCTACAATGAGCAGTTCTTC | CASSLTPFTVSYNEQFF
. | TRBJ2-2 | . | TRBV7-9 | TGTGCCAGTCCCAGAGTCACCGGGGAGCTGTTTTTT | CASPRVTGELFF
TRBD2 | TRBJ2-3 | . | TRBV28 | TGTGCCAGCAGCCAAAGAAAGCGGGGGGGAACAGATACGCAGTATTTT | CASSQRKRGGTDTQYF
TRBD2 | TRBJ2-3 | . | TRBV3-1 | TGTGCCAGCAGCCAAGATCTTACTAGCGGGGGGGTTGGAGATACGCAGTATTTT | CASSQDLTSGGVGDTQYF
. | TRBJ1-1 | . | TRBV20-1 | TGCAGTGCCGTAATACAGAGACGAGGGAACACTGAAGCTTTCTTT | CSAVIQRRGNTEAFF
. | TRBJ2-7 | few | TRBV6-2/TRBV6-3 | TGTGCCAGCACCAACCAGGGTTATAGGTACGAGCAGTACTTC | CASTNQGYRYEQYF
. | TRBJ2-3 | few | TRBV4-1 | TGCGCCAGCAGCCAAGAAGGTGGGCCGGGCACGCAGTATTTT | CASSQEGGPGTQYF
. | TRBJ1-5 | once | TRBV4-3 | TGCGCCAGCAGCCAAGGGGGGCAGGAGCCCCAGCATTTT | CASSQGGQEPQHF
. | TRBJ2-7 | many | TRBV5-1 | TGCGCCAGCAGCTTGTCAGGGACACTCGGGTACGAGCAGTACTTC | CASSLSGTLGYEQYF
TRBD2 | TRBJ2-4 | many | TRBV7-6 | TGTGCCAGCAGCTTAGGGGCCTTGCGGGGGGTCAAAAACATTCAGTACTTC | CASSLGALRGVKNIQYF
. | TRBJ1-4 | . | TRBV4-1 | TGCGCCAGCAGCCAAGACGGTGAAAAACTGTTTTTT | CASSQDGEKLFF
. | TRBJ1-2 | few | TRBV18 | TGTGCCAGCTCACCACCAAGCATGTCCAGCGGCTATGGCTACACCTTC | CASSPPSMSSGYGYTF
. | TRBJ2-7 | few | TRBV20-1 | TGCAGTGCTAGAGACCCTCAGACAGCTACGGGGCAGTACTTC | CSARDPQTATGQYF
TRBD1 | TRBJ2-5 | . | TRBV11-2 | TGTGCCAGCAGCTTAGACTTCCCTGGGACAGGGGTGGAGACCCAGTACTTC | CASSLDFPGTGVETQYF
. | TRBJ1-5 | . | TRBV6-2/TRBV6-3 | TGTGCCAGCAGTTACTCGAGTAGGCCCAGAGGTCAGCCCCAGCATTTT | CASSYSSRPRGQPQHF
. | TRBJ1-2 | many | TRBV30 | TGTGCCTGGACCCCGGGAGGGTATGGCTACACCTTC | CAWTPGGYGYTF
. | TRBJ2-7 | many | TRBV12-5 | TGTGCTAGTGGTTTGGAGGGGTTCAACGAGCAGTACTTC | CASGLEGFNEQYF
TRBD2 | TRBJ2-3 | few | TRBV6-5 | TGTGCCAGCAGCCGACTCAGCGGGGAGGTAACAGATACGCAGTATTTT | CASSRLSGEVTDTQYF
. | TRBJ2-1 | many | TRBV7-2 | TGTGCCAGCAGCCAGGCGCATTTCTCCTACAATGAGCAGTTCTTC | CASSQAHFSYNEQFF
. | TRBJ2-7 | . | TRBV6-6 | TGTGCCAGCAGTTACTCGATGGCGGGGTTGCAGTCCTACGAGCAGTACTTC | CASSYSMAGLQSYEQYF
TRBD1 | TRBJ1-3 | . | TRBV6-5 | TGTGCCAGCAGTTTGAGACAGGGGAGCTCTGGAAACACCATATATTTT | CASSLRQGSSGNTIYF
. | TRBJ2-1 | few | TRBV10-3 | TGTGCCATCAGTGACGAGGGGGGCCCATACAATGAGCAGTTCTTC | CAISDEGGPYNEQFF
. | TRBJ1-2 | few | TRBV12-5 | TGTGCTAGTGGTCCAACAGGGACCCATGGCTACACCTTC | CASGPTGTHGYTF
TRBD2 | TRBJ2-2 | many | TRBV7-2 | TGTGCCAGCAGCTTAGAAGCCCTTCGTGGACTAGCGGTTCACGGGGAGCTGTTTTTT | CASSLEALRGLAVHGELFF
. | TRBJ2-7 | . | TRBV5-1 | TGCGCCAGCAGCTTGGTGAGCGGTAGGGAGCAGTACTTC | CASSLVSGREQYF
. | TRBJ2-5 | many | TRBV7-2 | TGTGCCAGCAGCTCAGGGATCCAAGAGACCCAGTACTTC | CASSSGIQETQYF
. | TRBJ2-2 | . | TRBV7-2 | TGTGCCAGCAGCTTAGCGCTCGCGGCCGGGGAGCTGTTTTTT | CASSLALAAGELFF
TRBD1 | TRBJ1-1 | few | TRBV7-2 | TGTGCCAGCAGCTTACGGGACAGGGTGAACACTGAAGCTTTCTTT | CASSLRDRVNTEAFF
. | TRBJ1-5 | few | TRBV7-8 | TGTGCCAGCAGTCCCGGGGGGGACGGTAGCAATCAGCCCCAGCATTTT | CASSPGGDGSNQPQHF
. | TRBJ1-2 | few | TRBV5-1 | TGCGCCAGCAGCTTGGACGTGGGTACTTATGGCTACACCTTC | CASSLDVGTYGYTF
. | TRBJ2-3 | . | TRBV11-2 | TGTGCCAGCAGCCACAAGCCGACAGGGACTAGCACAGATACGCAGTATTTT | CASSHKPTGTSTDTQYF
. | TRBJ1-1 | . | TRBV12-3/TRBV12-4 | TGTGCCAGCAGTCCCGGCCCGGCTGAAGCTTTCTTT | CASSPGPAEAFF
. | TRBJ2-6 | once | TRBV27 | TGTGCCAGCAGCCATCTCCGGACAGCAGGGGCCAACGTCCTGACTTTC | CASSHLRTAGANVLTF
. | TRBJ2-5 | once | TRBV12-3/TRBV12-4 | TGTGCCAGCAGCCGACTAGGGGCAACACAAGAGACCCAGTACTTC | CASSRLGATQETQYF
. | TRBJ1-5 | few | TRBV7-2 | TGTGCCAGCAGCCCGCAAGGGGGGGTCCCAGGTTCGCCCCAGCATTTT | CASSPQGGVPGSPQHF
. | TRBJ2-3 | . | TRBV20-1 | TGCAGTGCTAGAGAACGGCGGGGCCGCACAGATACGCAGTATTTT | CSARERRGRTDTQYF
TRBD2 | TRBJ2-3 | . | TRBV7-2 | TGTGCCAGCAGCTTAGGGGATAGCGGGGGGGTCACAGATACGCAGTATTTT | CASSLGDSGGVTDTQYF
. | TRBJ1-2 | few | TRBV20-1 | TGCAGTGCTAGTCGTCCTCTCGTGCGGCAAGGCTATGGCTACACCTTC | CSASRPLVRQGYGYTF
. | TRBJ2-1 | . | TRBV28 | TGTGCCAGCAAGGGGCCCGGGTGGGGCAATGAGCAGTTCTTC | CASKGPGWGNEQFF
. | TRBJ1-2 | many | TRBV6-6 | TGTGCCAGCAGTTACTCCGCAGGGACGGTCTATGGCTACACCTTC | CASSYSAGTVYGYTF
TRBD2 | TRBJ2-4 | . | TRBV7-2 | TGTGCCAGCAGCTTCCTAGCGGGGGTTGCTAACATTCAGTACTTC | CASSFLAGVANIQYF
. | TRBJ2-7 | few | TRBV2 | TGTGCCAGCAGTGATCAAGGGGGGCGAGGAGACGAGCAGTACTTC | CASSDQGGRGDEQYF
. | TRBJ2-2 | few | TRBV5-1 | TGCGCCAGCAGCCCAACGACAGACTCGACCGGGGAGCTGTTTTTT | CASSPTTDSTGELFF
TRBD1 | TRBJ1-2 | few | TRBV12-3/TRBV12-4 | TGTGCCAGCAGTCGACAGGGACTAACTTATGGCTACACCTTC | CASSRQGLTYGYTF
. | TRBJ2-2 | . | TRBV5-1 | TGCGCCAGCAGCCCGCGAAGGGGCCCCGGGGAGCTGTTTTTT | CASSPRRGPGELFF